This is a list of T cell receptor beta chains from one sample in a study of patients and donors after allogeneic stem cell transplantation. TCRdb recomputed calls from the RT-PCR reads with MiXCR, one row per CDR3 protein. The profile shows approximately 24,000 distinct CDR3 sequences, around 40% of them singletons. Sequencing was done on a sample of blood, either unsorted or a sorted T cell fraction (not recorded which). The receptors stem from a human donor who was either an allogeneic HSCT recipient or a stem cell or donor lymphocyte infusion donor (not recorded which). It is not recorded whose cells these are; they may come from a transplant donor. The CDR3 runs from the conserved cysteine through the conserved F or W. The order of the fields is V gene, J gene, CDR3 protein.

TRBV5-1	TRBJ1-2	CASSLRGGGDGYTF
TRBV3-1	TRBJ2-1	CASRPGQANEQFF
TRBV7-9	TRBJ2-1	CASSPGTSGRAGNEQFF
TRBV6-1	TRBJ2-5	CASSEIGPETQYF
TRBV24-1	TRBJ2-3	CATSGLAEVTDTQYF
TRBV6-5	TRBJ1-5	CASSDRGLLSNQPQHF
TRBV5-1	TRBJ1-6	CASSLGGSNSPLHF
TRBV11-2	TRBJ2-5	CASSYPRQAETQYF
TRBV5-8	TRBJ2-5	CASSPRGGQTQYF
TRBV14	TRBJ2-1	CASSQDLYHFSYNEQFF
TRBV6-5	TRBJ2-7	CASSYGGLGSYEQYF
TRBV29-1	TRBJ2-3	CSVSGAESSTDTQYF
TRBV27	TRBJ2-2	CASSRPGQGRTGELFF
TRBV5-1	TRBJ2-1	CASSLGQYNEQFF
TRBV7-9	TRBJ1-2	CASSLGLGYTF
TRBV12-3/TRBV12-4	TRBJ1-1	CASSLDPGQGHTEAFF
TRBV24-1	TRBJ2-6	CATSDRKSGANVLTF
TRBV7-9	TRBJ1-6	CASSLKQANSPLHF
TRBV6-5	TRBJ1-5	CASSYDRNQPQHF
TRBV11-2	TRBJ1-6	CANSLVGVSPLHF
TRBV5-6	TRBJ2-3	CASSDQGTDTQYF
TRBV29-1	TRBJ1-2	CSADSNGYTF
TRBV4-1	TRBJ1-2	CASSQVYRGAGNYGYTF
TRBV6-6	TRBJ1-2	CASSYPLSGGYTF
TRBV7-3	TRBJ1-1	CASSLDRNTEAFF
TRBV27	TRBJ2-1	CASSLTGTSYNEQFF
TRBV20-1	TRBJ2-1	CSARRDSLNEQFF
TRBV3-1	TRBJ1-1	CASSQQGEAFF
TRBV6-1	TRBJ1-1	CASALSQWYTEAFF
TRBV5-5	TRBJ2-5	CASSESRGTQYF
TRBV5-1	TRBJ1-2	CASSLEAVLTNYGYTF